This T cell receptor beta chain was sequenced in a study of T-cell reconstitution after alpha-beta-depleted transplantation in children. The ends lost 7 bases at V and 6 bases at J; junction bases unmatched: 13. CDR1 is MNHEY and CDR2 is SMNVEV in the germline V gene (reference sequence). The CDR3 loop spans 15 amino acids. This clonotype appeared a few times. Unique molecular identifiers were built into the TCRbeta library. MiXCR was run by TCRdb on the PCR reads, yielding one entry per CDR3 protein. The sample holds 450,000 to 600,000 distinct CDR3 sequences, 15% to 20% seen once. The chain is built from TRBV27 and TRBJ2-7; 9 positions agree with TRBD1. The TCR originated in a human donor who donated a stem cell graft to a child with acute lymphoblastic leukemia. The starting material was PBMCs from the stem cell graft donor, obtained from the stem cell graft. As DNA, the CDR3 is TGTGCCAGCACGCTATCCGGGACAGGGCCACGCGAGCAGTACTTC. Encoded protein: CASTLSGTGPREQYF.